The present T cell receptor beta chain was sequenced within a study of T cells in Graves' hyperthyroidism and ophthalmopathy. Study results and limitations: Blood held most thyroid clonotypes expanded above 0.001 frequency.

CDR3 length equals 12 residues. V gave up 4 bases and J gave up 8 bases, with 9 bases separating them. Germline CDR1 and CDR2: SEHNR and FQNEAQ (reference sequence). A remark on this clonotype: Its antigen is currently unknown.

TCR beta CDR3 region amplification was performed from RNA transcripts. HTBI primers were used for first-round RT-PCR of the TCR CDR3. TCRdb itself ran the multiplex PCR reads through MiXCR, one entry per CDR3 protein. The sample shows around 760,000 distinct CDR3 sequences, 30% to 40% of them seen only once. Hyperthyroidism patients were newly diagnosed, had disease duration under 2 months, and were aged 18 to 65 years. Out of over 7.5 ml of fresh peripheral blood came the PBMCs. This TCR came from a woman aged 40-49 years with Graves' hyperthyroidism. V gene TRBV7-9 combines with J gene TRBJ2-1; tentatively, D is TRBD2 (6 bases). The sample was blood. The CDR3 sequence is CASSSREDEQFF. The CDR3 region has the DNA TGTGCCAGCAGCTCCAGGGAGGATGAGCAGTTCTTC.